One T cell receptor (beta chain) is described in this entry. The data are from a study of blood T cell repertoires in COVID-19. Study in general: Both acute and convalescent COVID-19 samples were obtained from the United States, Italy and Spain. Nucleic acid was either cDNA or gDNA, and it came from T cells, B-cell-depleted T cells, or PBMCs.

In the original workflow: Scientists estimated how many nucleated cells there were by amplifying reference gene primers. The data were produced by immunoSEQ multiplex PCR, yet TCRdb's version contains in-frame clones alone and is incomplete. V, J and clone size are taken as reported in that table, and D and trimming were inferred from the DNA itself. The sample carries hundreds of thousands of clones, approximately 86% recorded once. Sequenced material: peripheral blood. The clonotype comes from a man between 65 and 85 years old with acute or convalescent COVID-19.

In DNA form, the CDR3 reads TGTGCCAGCAGTTTTCCCAGCGCGCACCCAAAACTGTTTTTT. It specifies CASSFPSAHPKLFF. V gene TRBV28 combines with J gene TRBJ1-4; D not certain. The CDR3 has 14 amino acids. Per the germline V gene, CDR1 is MDHEN and CDR2 is SYDVKM. The V end was cut by 3 bases, the J end by 10 bases, with 15 bases between.